A selection of T cell receptor beta chains follows, all from one sample in a study of memory CD4+ T cells and cytomegalovirus serostatus. TCRdb's table, derived via immunoSEQ multiplex PCR, lists solely in-frame clones and lacks some. The data contain about 59,000 clones, around 82% of them singletons. Sequencing was done on a sample of memory CD4+ T cells from blood. These receptors were collected from an adult in good health and CMV-seronegative. Some clones in this sample may be carry-over from other donors' samples. The CDR3 runs from the conserved cysteine through the conserved F or W. Each record gives: V gene, D gene, J gene, clone size, CDR3 protein, CDR3 DNA. A D gene is named only where the DNA matches it firmly. The size entry is marked missing in some rows and otherwise reads once, few, many or a size class.

>TRBV11-2|.|TRBJ2-3|.
CASSLDETGASTDTQYF
TGTGCCAGCAGCTTAGATGAGACAGGAGCTAGCACAGATACGCAGTATTTT
>TRBV7-2|TRBD2|TRBJ2-5|.
CASSYTLSGRARETQYF
TGTGCCAGCAGCTATACGCTAAGCGGGAGGGCCCGCGAGACCCAGTACTTC
>TRBV7-9|.|TRBJ2-5|.
CASSLVETQYF
TGTGCCAGCAGCTTAGTAGAGACCCAGTACTTC
>TRBV5-1|.|TRBJ2-1|.
CASSLGGRNNEQFF
TGCGCCAGCAGCTTGGGAGGCAGGAACAATGAGCAGTTCTTC
>TRBV5-5|TRBD1|TRBJ2-1|once
CASSFQGAYLFF
TGTGCCAGCAGTTTTCAGGGGGCTTATTTGTTCTTC
>TRBV9|.|TRBJ1-4|.
CASSSFNEKLFF
TGTGCCAGCAGCTCCTTCAATGAAAAACTGTTTTTT
>TRBV4-1|TRBD1|TRBJ1-1|once
CASSQARFGDRGSTREAFF
TGCGCCAGCAGCCAAGCACGTTTTGGGGACAGGGGTTCGACCCGAGAAGCTTTCTTT
>TRBV5-4|.|TRBJ2-3|.
CASRAGTTVTDTQYF
TGTGCCAGCAGAGCCGGGACAACCGTCACAGATACGCAGTATTTT
>TRBV18|.|TRBJ2-1|once
CASSFWDPNNEQFF
TGTGCCAGCTCATTCTGGGACCCAAACAATGAGCAGTTCTTC
>TRBV6-6|.|TRBJ2-3|.
CASSYSGVADTQYF
TGTGCCAGCAGTTACTCGGGAGTGGCAGATACGCAGTATTTT
>TRBV18|.|TRBJ1-6|.
CASSTVPGANYNSPLHF
TGTGCCAGCTCAACGGTCCCGGGGGCGAACTATAATTCACCCCTCCACTTT
>TRBV19|.|TRBJ2-5|.
CASSSAQETQYF
TGTGCCAGTAGTTCTGCTCAAGAGACCCAGTACTTC
>TRBV7-9|.|TRBJ2-5|few
CASSLPPTETQYF
TGTGCCAGCAGCTTACCCCCGACGGAGACCCAGTACTTC
>TRBV7-2|.|TRBJ1-4|few
CASSPTNSGEKLFF
TGTGCCAGCAGCCCAACAAATTCGGGTGAAAAACTGTTTTTT
>TRBV10-2|.|TRBJ2-7|.
CSSRGGSAYEQYF
TGCTCCAGCAGGGGCGGGTCAGCCTACGAGCAGTACTTC
>TRBV7-2|.|TRBJ2-5|.
CASSASGGQETQYF
TGTGCCAGCAGCGCTTCTGGGGGCCAAGAGACCCAGTACTTC
>TRBV28|.|TRBJ1-1|few
CASSPPPVMNTEAFF
TGTGCCAGCAGCCCGCCTCCGGTGATGAACACTGAAGCTTTCTTT
>TRBV30|.|TRBJ2-7|.
CAWRGTAYEQYF
TGTGCCTGGAGAGGGACCGCCTACGAGCAGTACTTC
>TRBV11-2|.|TRBJ2-7|.
CASSPIRGEGEQYF
TGTGCCAGCAGCCCCATAAGGGGGGAAGGCGAGCAGTACTTC
>TRBV7-9|.|TRBJ1-5|.
CASSLASGLRNQPQHF
TGTGCCAGCAGCTTAGCCTCCGGCCTCAGAAATCAGCCCCAGCATTTT
>TRBV18|TRBD1|TRBJ2-7|.
CASSPGTGVYEQYF
TGTGCCAGCTCGCCCGGGACAGGGGTCTACGAGCAGTACTTC
>TRBV11-2|.|TRBJ1-3|.
CASSSGSAEAGNTIYF
TGTGCCAGCAGCTCGGGATCAGCGGAGGCTGGAAACACCATATATTTT
>TRBV6-6|.|TRBJ2-7|.
CASSYSGIHEQYF
TGTGCCAGCAGTTACTCGGGAATCCACGAGCAGTACTTC
>TRBV4-3|TRBD1|TRBJ1-1|.
CASSHQDRGNTEAFF
TGCGCCAGCAGCCACCAGGACAGGGGTAACACTGAAGCTTTCTTT
>TRBV29-1|.|TRBJ2-7|.
CSVLGQYYEQYF
TGCAGCGTTTTAGGTCAGTACTACGAGCAGTACTTC
>TRBV4-1|.|TRBJ2-7|.
CASSPPTGTPGEQYF
TGCGCCAGCAGCCCGCCTACCGGGACCCCGGGGGAGCAGTACTTC
>TRBV11-2|.|TRBJ2-3|.
CASSLGTDTQYF
TGTGCCAGCAGCTTGGGCACAGATACGCAGTATTTT
>TRBV10-3|TRBD2|TRBJ2-1|.
CAISEHRGGVSYNEQFF
TGTGCCATCAGTGAGCATAGGGGAGGGGTTTCCTACAATGAGCAGTTCTTC
>TRBV15|.|TRBJ1-1|once
CATSRASNTEAFF
TGTGCCACCAGCAGAGCGTCCAACACTGAAGCTTTCTTT
>TRBV2|.|TRBJ2-5|.
CASGSGTQETQYF
TGTGCCAGCGGGTCGGGAACCCAAGAGACCCAGTACTTC
>TRBV5-1|.|TRBJ1-3|once
CASSLGDSNSGNTIYF
TGCGCCAGCAGCTTAGGCGACAGCAACTCTGGAAACACCATATATTTT
>TRBV29-1|.|TRBJ2-6|.
CSVETSGANVLTF
TGCAGCGTCGAAACTTCTGGGGCCAACGTCCTGACTTTC
>TRBV7-8|.|TRBJ1-5|few
CASSLWSNQPQHF
TGTGCCAGCAGCCTTTGGAGCAATCAGCCCCAGCATTTT
>TRBV2|TRBD2|TRBJ2-1|few
CASSGSSGSSYNEQFF
TGTGCCAGCAGTGGCTCTAGCGGGAGCTCCTACAATGAGCAGTTCTTC
>TRBV21-1|.|TRBJ1-3|few
CASSNPLRQGNTIYF
TGTGCCAGCAGCAATCCCCTTAGACAGGGAAACACCATATATTTT
>TRBV7-2|TRBD1|TRBJ1-5|once
CASSDNTGGNQPQHF
TGTGCCAGCAGCGATAATACAGGGGGAAATCAGCCCCAGCATTTT
>TRBV13|TRBD2|TRBJ2-7|.
CASSLRRGTYEQYF
TGTGCCAGCAGCTTACGGCGGGGGACCTACGAGCAGTACTTC
>TRBV7-2|TRBD2|TRBJ2-7|.
CASSLVSGRSYEQYF
TGTGCCAGCAGCTTAGTAAGCGGGAGGAGCTACGAGCAGTACTTC
>TRBV15|.|TRBJ1-2|few
CATSIRALRSSPGIYGYTF
TGTGCCACCAGCATCCGAGCCCTTCGGTCCTCCCCAGGGATCTATGGCTACACCTTC
>TRBV12-5|.|TRBJ2-7|.
CASGRGSYEQYF
TGTGCTAGTGGGAGGGGTTCCTACGAGCAGTACTTC
>TRBV5-6|.|TRBJ2-7|.
CASSLDQGYRYEQYF
TGTGCCAGCAGCTTGGATCAGGGGTATAGGTACGAGCAGTACTTC
>TRBV30|TRBD1|TRBJ1-5|.
CAWGEGYRGNQPQHF
TGTGCCTGGGGCGAGGGGTACAGGGGAAATCAGCCCCAGCATTTT
>TRBV5-1|TRBD2|TRBJ2-3|few
CASSLALGTRGTDTQYF
TGCGCCAGCAGCTTGGCCCTTGGGACTAGAGGCACAGATACGCAGTATTTT
>TRBV7-9|TRBD2|TRBJ2-3|once
CASSLDWRGSTDTQYF
TGTGCCAGCAGCTTAGATTGGCGGGGGAGCACAGATACGCAGTATTTT
>TRBV25-1|.|TRBJ2-2|.
CASSEYFGTSTGELFF
TGTGCCAGCAGTGAATATTTTGGGACAAGCACCGGGGAGCTGTTTTTT